This TCR beta chain was observed in a study of beta chain features in type 1 diabetes. Germline V gene sequence: CDR1 SGHVS, CDR2 FNYEAQ. The V and J ends lost 4 bases and 4 bases, in that order; junction bases with no gene match: 7. The CDR3 is 15 residues long. There are a few counts of this clone. Antigen specificity is unknown. Isolated RNA was reverse transcribed in full, so expressed TCRB transcripts were sequenced. Only in-frame clones appear in the TCRdb table, and some are missing; sequencing was by immunoSEQ multiplex PCR. The sample has approximately 400,000 clones; over 13% are singletons. Study-level results: Healthy donors had naive, central memory and Treg TCRB repertoires that appeared less similar than those seen among patients.

The sample comprised naive CD4+ T cells from blood. The receptor was derived from a woman between 18 and 29 years old in good health. This rearrangement joins TRBV7-6 to TRBJ2-5; 9 bases agree with TRBD1. The DNA of the CDR3 is TGTGCCAGCAGCTCCGGACAGGGGATCGGAGAGACCCAGTACTTC. Translation: CASSSGQGIGETQYF.